This record concerns one TCR beta chain sequence. Mismatch with germline at one junction end may stem from a read error. Germline values: CDR1 LNHDA, CDR2 SQIVND (reference sequence). This CDR3 contains 13 residues. These data are taken from a study of early T cells in non-severe SARS-CoV-2 infection. Turning to the study itself: Chains stayed unpaired after sequencing of bulk RNA from unsorted whole blood.

The protocol attached unique molecular identifiers to individual cDNA molecules. TCRdb recomputed calls from the 5' RACE reads with MiXCR, one row per CDR3 protein. The data show about 69,000 distinct CDR3 sequences, roughly an eighth seen once. Sequences were derived from whole blood, sampled at baseline. The sequence was obtained from an adult who was a healthcare worker with PCR-confirmed SARS-CoV-2 infection or an uninfected control (not recorded which). This chain links TRBV19 with TRBJ2-7; D is uncertain. CDR3 bases: TGTGCCAGTAGTCCCCACCCATCCTCCGAGCAGTACTTC. Translation: CASSPHPSSEQYF.